This TCR beta chain was observed in a study of CD8+ T cells in alopecia areata. Study in general: The drug, tofacitinib, lasted 6 to 18 months, followed by 6 months off drug.

On this clone itself: What it binds is not known.

Extraction and reverse transcription of RNA yielded cDNA as the sequencing template. The table came from immunoSEQ multiplex PCR; TCRdb's copy has only in-frame clones and leaves some out. The sample holds around 140,000 clones, 51% seen once. General study points: Normal scalp had lower clonality than lesional scalp, with alopecia totalis/universalis lesions showing this most strongly.

Obtained from alopecia areata patients were lesional scalp punch biopsies along with peripheral blood. Trimming removed 3 bases from V and 0 bases from J; junction bases left unmatched: 6. The CDR3 runs to 15 residues. Germline V gene lookup returns CDR1 SGHRS and CDR2 YFSETQ. The rearrangement links TRBV5-1 to TRBJ2-7; the match to TRBD2 covers 7 bases. The receptor's source is a human donor with alopecia areata. The specimen was CD4+ T cells sorted from blood, collected at week 0. In DNA, the CDR3 is TGCGCCAGCAGCTCGTTCGAGCGGGACTCCTACGAGCAGTACTTC. Translating it yields CASSSFERDSYEQYF.